This T cell receptor beta chain was profiled in a study of CD8 T cells in Susac syndrome. The CDR3 consists of 14 residues. The germline V gene encodes CDR1 KGHDR and CDR2 SFDVKD. V was cut by 6 bases and J by 0 bases, with 8 bases left in between. Reverse transcription used 0.5 to 1 ug RNA and random hexamers. From the immunoSEQ multiplex PCR reads, TCRdb called clonotypes with MiXCR, one entry per CDR3 protein. The sample has roughly 250,000 distinct CDR3 sequences; 90% to 97% are singletons. CD8+ and CD4+ blood T cells underwent TCR beta sequencing. The sequence came from a human donor with Susac syndrome. The source material was CD4+ T cells from PBMCs. The chain couples TRBV24-1 to TRBJ1-5, with D hard to call. Here the CDR3 DNA reads TGTGCCACCAGTCCCGTCTATAGCAATCAGCCCCAGCATTTT. Translating gives CATSPVYSNQPQHF.